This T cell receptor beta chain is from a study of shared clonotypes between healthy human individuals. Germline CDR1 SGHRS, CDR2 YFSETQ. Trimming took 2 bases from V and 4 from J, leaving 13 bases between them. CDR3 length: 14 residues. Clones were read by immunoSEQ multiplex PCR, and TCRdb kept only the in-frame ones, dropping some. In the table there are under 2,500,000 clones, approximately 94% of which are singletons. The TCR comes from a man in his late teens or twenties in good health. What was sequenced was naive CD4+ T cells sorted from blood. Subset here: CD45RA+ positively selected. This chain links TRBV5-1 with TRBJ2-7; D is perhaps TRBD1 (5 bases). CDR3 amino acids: CASSFQGKEYEQYF. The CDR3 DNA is TGCGCCAGCAGCTTTCAGGGAAAAGAATACGAGCAGTACTTC. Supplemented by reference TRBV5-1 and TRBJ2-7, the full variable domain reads KAGVTQTPRYLIKTRGQQVTLSCSPISGHRSVSWYQQTPGQGLQFLFEYFSETQRNKGNFPGRFSGRQFSNSRSEMNVSTLELGDSALYLCASSFQGKEYEQYFGPGTRLTVT.